This T cell receptor (beta chain) came from a study of cytomegalovirus exposure and HLA in healthy donors. Study-wide results and caveats: The authors listed approximately 150 TCR beta chains as cytomegalovirus-associated.

Note on this clone: Its antigen is not known.

The PCR was carried out with 60 Vbeta primers and 13 Jbeta primers. Clones were sequenced by immunoSEQ multiplex PCR, and TCRdb holds only the in-frame ones, with some missing. The repertoire holds under 200,000 clones, with 65% to 85% as singletons. The germline V gene has CDR1 MNHEY and CDR2 SVGAGI. V lost 5 bases to trimming and J lost 4 bases, with 15 bases between them. The CDR3 covers 14 residues. The sample was PBMCs. The origin of this receptor is a woman between 50 and 59 years old in good health and CMV-seropositive. V is TRBV6-5 and J is TRBJ2-7, with a tentative D call TRBD1 (5 bases). The CDR3 is CASSKTTESYEQYF. CDR3 in DNA: TGTGCCAGCAGTAAAACGACAGAGAGTTACGAGCAGTACTTC.